The 21 T cell receptor beta chains given below trace back to one sample, sequenced in a study of CXCR3-negative and CXCR3-positive naive CD8 T cells. It was by 5' RACE with UMI labels that the TRB cDNA libraries were prepared. TCRdb derives one entry per CDR3 protein from the 5' RACE reads, leaving out DNA. Recorded for this sample: tens of thousands of distinct CDR3 sequences. Source material: naive CXCR3- CD8+ T cells from blood. Subset denoted: CD45RO-CCR7+CD27+CD95- naive CD8+ T cells lacking CXCR3 (TNR3-). These receptors were collected from a human donor in good health. Some clones in this sample may be carry-over from other donors' samples.

The chain links TRBV28 to TRBJ2-1; with no DNA, the TCRdb D assignment of TRBD1 cannot be verified. This CDR3 has 17 residues. In germline, CDR1 is MDHEN, CDR2 SYDVKM. CDR3 amino acids: CASFLGGTGYNYNEQFF.

The rearrangement joins TRBV3-1 to TRBJ2-7. Germline assignment: CDR1 LGHDT and CDR2 YNNKEL (reference sequence). The CDR3 contains 11 residues. The CDR3 sequence is CGSSHSYEQYF.

The chain uses TRBV6-4 and TRBJ2-1; the D call of TRBD2 rests on TCRdb alone, since no DNA is present to check it. The CDR3 is 15 amino acids. Germline lookup yields CDR1 MRHNA and CDR2 SNTAGT. The CDR3 sequence: CASSDLAGGNNEQFF.

This CDR3 reads CASSSIMTGFYGYTF. This chain connects TRBV28 to TRBJ1-2; TCRdb proposes TRBD1, but this gene call is untestable without DNA. Germline CDR1 is MDHEN and CDR2 is SYDVKM. CDR3 length: 15 residues.

V and J are TRBV20-1 and TRBJ1-1. CDR1 is DFQATT and CDR2 is SNEGSKA in the germline V gene (reference sequence). The CDR3 runs to 17 residues. The CDR3 sequence: CSARDPGGPSMNTEAFF.

The chain has TRBV2 and TRBJ2-1; TCRdb indicates TRBD2, and absent DNA this call remains unverified. The CDR3 runs 16 residues. Germline values: CDR1 SNHLY, CDR2 FYNNEI. CDR3 loop: CASSEALAGGSNEQFF. The entire variable domain, with the rest obtained from reference TRBV2 and TRBJ2-1, is as follows: EPEVTQTPSHQVTQMGQEVILRCVPISNHLYFYWYRQILGQKVEFLVSFYNNEISEKSEIFDDQFSVERPDGSNFTLKIRSTKLEDSAMYFCASSEALAGGSNEQFFGPGTRLTVL.

V and J are TRBV25-1 and TRBJ2-3; checking the TCRdb D call of TRBD1 is not possible without DNA. From germline, CDR1 is MGHDK and CDR2 SYGVNS. CDR3 length equals 15 residues. The chain's CDR3 is CASSDHAGGTDTQYF.

The genes are TRBV19 and TRBJ2-1; the D call of TRBD2 rests on TCRdb alone, since no DNA is present to check it. Germline CDR1 reads LNHDA; CDR2 reads SQIVND (reference sequence). The CDR3 consists of 15 residues. The CDR3 is CASSGGLAVYNEQFF. Full variable domain (outside the CDR3, taken from reference TRBV19 and TRBJ2-1): DGGITQSPKYLFRKEGQNVTLSCEQNLNHDAMYWYRQDPGQGLRLIYYSQIVNDFQKGDIAEGYSVSREKKESFPLTVTSAQKNPTAFYLCASSGGLAVYNEQFFGPGTRLTVL.

The CDR3 protein is CASSPESSGCDEQFF. The rearrangement uses TRBV7-9 and TRBJ2-1; lacking DNA, the TRBD1 call made by TCRdb goes unchecked. Per germline, CDR1 SEHNR and CDR2 FQNEAQ (reference sequence). The length of the CDR3 is 15 residues.

The rearrangement links TRBV12-3 or TRBV12-4 to TRBJ2-1; the TRBD2 assignment by TCRdb is unverifiable without DNA. There are 17 residues in the CDR3. This CDR3 is CASSFTADQRGGVEQFF.

The chain links TRBV15 to TRBJ1-1; there is no DNA to check the TCRdb D call of TRBD1. Germline V lookup: CDR1 LNHNV, CDR2 YYDKDF (reference sequence). The CDR3 contains 14 residues. CDR3 in amino acids: CATRSGQRQTEAFF.

The chain has TRBV14 and TRBJ2-1; as DNA is missing, the TRBD2 call by TCRdb cannot be tested. This CDR3 has 13 residues. CDR1 and CDR2 (germline): SGHDN, FVKESK. The CDR3 reads CASSPTRPNEQFF.

The rearrangement joins TRBV6-6 to TRBJ2-7; TCRdb's D call of TRBD1 is untestable without DNA. The V gene's germline CDR1 is MNHNY and CDR2 SVGAGI (reference sequence). CDR3 length: 16 residues. The CDR3 reads CASTQQGTGKIYEQYF.

This rearrangement joins TRBV7-7 to TRBJ2-7; as DNA is missing, the TRBD2 call by TCRdb cannot be tested. The CDR3 is 15 amino acids. Germline lookup yields CDR1 SSHAT and CDR2 FNYEAQ (reference sequence). The CDR3: CASSLVFGREYEQYF.

The chain uses TRBV5-1 and TRBJ2-1; TCRdb's D gene call, TRBD1, goes unchecked for lack of DNA. The germline V gene encodes CDR1 SGHRS and CDR2 YFSETQ. This CDR3 has 17 residues. CDR3 residues: CASSLLAQAQAYNEQFF.

The CDR3 sequence is CASSSPVSASLNEQFF. This chain joins TRBV9 and TRBJ2-1; TCRdb's D call of TRBD2 is untestable without DNA. CDR1 is SGDLS and CDR2 is YYNGEE in the germline V gene. This CDR3 region has 16 residues.

The J gene is TRBJ2-1, the V gene TRBV5-1; TCRdb selects TRBD1, and the lack of DNA leaves this call unchecked. Germline-derived CDR1 and CDR2 are SGHRS and YFSETQ. This CDR3 is built from 16 residues. The chain's CDR3 is CASSLDSGTGRNEQFF.

V usage is TRBV12-3 or TRBV12-4 and J usage is TRBJ2-7; no DNA is available, so the TRBD1 call from TCRdb remains unchecked. This CDR3 contains 14 residues. The chain's CDR3 is CASSDRFVSYEQYF.

The chain recombines TRBV9 with TRBJ2-5; no DNA is available, so the TRBD2 call from TCRdb remains unchecked. CDR3 length: 16 amino acids. Germline lookup yields CDR1 SGDLS and CDR2 YYNGEE. The CDR3 loop reads CASSSQGLAGGETQYF.

The CDR3 protein is CASSSYLGSYEQYF. V gene TRBV7-2 combines with J gene TRBJ2-7. Germline V gene sequence: CDR1 SGHTA, CDR2 FQGNSA. The CDR3 loop spans 14 amino acids.

The CDR3 protein is CSAPDTGNTEAFF. This chain links TRBV20-1 with TRBJ1-1. Germline V CDR1 and CDR2: DFQATT, SNEGSKA (reference sequence). The CDR3 consists of 13 residues.